This T cell receptor (beta chain) was sequenced during a study of human T cells and chemical hapten exposure. Per the germline V gene, CDR1 is SQVTM and CDR2 is ANQGSEA. The CDR3 consists of 11 residues. V lost 2 bases and J 5 bases, leaving 6 bases between the germline ends. TCRdb re-analysed the RACE reads in MiXCR, keeping a single row per CDR3 protein. The table lists a few hundred thousand distinct CDR3 sequences, more than 5% of them singletons. Time point reported: patch test 2, 6 weeks after DPC sensitization. Treatment defined: therapeutic diphenylcyclopropenone sensitization with weekly scalp DPC.

The clonotype comes from a woman aged 18-30 years with alopecia areata. Some clones in this sample may be carry-over from other donors' samples. The material was whole blood, obtained in connection with sensitization to the hapten diphenylcyclopropenone (DPC). The chain couples TRBV29-1 to TRBJ2-5, with unresolved D. The CDR3 DNA reads TGCAGCGTTGAATACCGCGAGACCCAGTACTTC. As protein: CSVEYRETQYF.